The next 27 T cell receptor beta chains were all read from a single sample in a study of T-cell memory formation after mild COVID-19. A single record per CDR3 protein comes from TCRdb applying MiXCR to the 5' RACE reads. This table has 210,000 or so distinct CDR3 sequences, approximately 16% appearing once. The sequenced material came from PBMCs or a T cell subset sorted from them (not recorded which). These receptors were obtained from an adult woman who had mild COVID-19 (a few samples of this study predate the infection). Cell type and time point are not known.

In its sample, this clonotype was seen a few times. CDR3 DNA sequence: TGTGCCAGCAGTTACGCCGGGCCGCCACAGCAGTACTTC. It specifies CASSYAGPPQQYF. V is TRBV6-2 or TRBV6-3 and J is TRBJ2-7, with D unclear. The CDR3 extends over 13 amino acids. V lost 2 bases to trimming and J lost 8 bases, with 13 bases between them. Per the germline V gene, CDR1 is MNHEY and CDR2 is SVGEGT.

This clonotype turned up a few times. The chain has TRBV12-3 or TRBV12-4 and TRBJ1-1; 8 bases map to TRBD1. Germline trimming cut 5 bases from V and 4 bases from J; bases unmatched to any gene: 9. The CDR3 sequence is 15 residues long. CDR3 sequence reads: CASSPQDRAATEAFF. The DNA for the CDR3 is TGTGCCAGCAGTCCCCAGGACAGGGCGGCCACTGAAGCTTTCTTT.

This clonotype showed up just a few times. V usage is TRBV6-5 and J usage is TRBJ1-1, with TRBD1 as a possible D gene (6 bases). This CDR3 region has 12 residues. Germline assignment: CDR1 MNHEY and CDR2 SVGAGI. The germline V and J ends were trimmed by 6 bases and 7 bases, with 12 bases remaining between them. The CDR3 region is CASSLRGIEAFF. The CDR3 nucleotides are TGTGCCAGCAGCCTCAGGGGAATTGAAGCTTTCTTT.

DNA of the CDR3: TGCGCCAGCAGCCAGGACACCGGGGAGCTGTTTTTT. It yields the protein CASSQDTGELFF. The gene calls are TRBV5-1 and TRBJ2-2, with no clear D. V dropped 4 bases and J dropped 3 bases, with 4 bases sitting between them. Per germline, CDR1 SGHRS and CDR2 YFSETQ. The length of the CDR3 is 12 residues.

In its sample, this clonotype was seen a few times. CDR3 amino acids: CASRSTTAETQYF. DNA of the CDR3: TGCGCCAGCAGGTCCACTACCGCCGAGACCCAGTACTTC. The rearrangement uses TRBV5-1 and TRBJ2-5; D gene ambiguous. The V gene's germline CDR1 is SGHRS and CDR2 YFSETQ. The CDR3 is made up of 13 amino acids. V was pared by 5 bases and J by 5 bases, with 13 bases between.

CDR3 bases: TGTGCCAGCAGCCAGACCACTTGGGACAATGAGCAGTTCTTC. It yields the protein CASSQTTWDNEQFF. The rearrangement joins TRBV12-3 or TRBV12-4 to TRBJ2-1, with D hard to call. Trimming stripped 6 bases from V and 5 bases from J, with 14 bases between. This CDR3 contains 14 residues.

This chain uses TRBV14 with TRBJ2-1; unclear D gene. The V end lost 8 bases, the J end lost 6 bases, and 11 bases lay between the germline ends. The germline gives CDR1 SGHDN, CDR2 FVKESK. The CDR3 has 12 residues. CDR3 nucleotides: TGTGCCAGCGGTGTAAAGCGCAATGAGCAGTTCTTC. Amino acids: CASGVKRNEQFF.

The V gene is TRBV20-1, the J gene TRBJ1-5; 7 positions match TRBD1. Trimming took 6 bases from V and 3 from J; bases not matched to a gene: 8. The germline V gene encodes CDR1 DFQATT and CDR2 SNEGSKA (reference sequence). This CDR3 has 14 residues. CDR3 loop: CSARGGQNNQPQHF. CDR3 nucleotide sequence: TGCAGTGCACGAGGGGGCCAGAACAATCAGCCCCAGCATTTT.

The chain joins TRBV12-3 or TRBV12-4 to TRBJ2-2; weak D call: TRBD2 (5 bases). The CDR3 consists of 14 residues. V lost 7 bases, J lost 4 bases, and 13 bases lay in between. This CDR3 is CASKRCPGTGELFF. CDR3 sequence (DNA): TGTGCCAGCAAGCGGTGCCCGGGCACCGGGGAGCTGTTTTTT.

The sample holds a few counts of this clonotype. The chain recombines TRBV5-1 with TRBJ2-7; tentative D call: TRBD1 (6 bases). Germline V gene lookup returns CDR1 SGHRS and CDR2 YFSETQ. The CDR3 runs to 15 residues. Trimming stripped 0 bases from V and 2 bases from J, with 12 bases between. The CDR3 nucleotides are TGCGCCAGCAGCTTGGTGGCAGGGGATACCTACGAGCAGTACTTC. Its translation is CASSLVAGDTYEQYF.

The chain joins TRBV2 to TRBJ2-1; 10 nucleotides line up with TRBD1. V dropped 4 bases and J dropped 2; count of bases not matched to a gene: 11. CDR1 and CDR2 (germline): SNHLY, FYNNEI. This CDR3 spans 18 amino acids. The CDR3 protein is CASSGQGAATNPYNEQFF. For the CDR3, the DNA is TGTGCCAGCAGTGGACAGGGGGCCGCGACGAACCCCTACAATGAGCAGTTCTTC.

The V and J genes are TRBV12-3 or TRBV12-4 and TRBJ1-3; 7 bases line up with TRBD1. The CDR3 length is 17 residues. Unmatched junction bases numbered 11, after V lost 6 bases and J lost 0 bases. CDR3 sequence reads: CASSPWVYRGSGNTIYF. CDR3 coding DNA: TGTGCCAGCAGCCCGTGGGTCTACAGGGGCTCTGGAAACACCATATATTTT.

The V gene is TRBV7-9, the J gene TRBJ2-5; D is unclear. Trimming pared 7 bases from V and 1 base from J, leaving 16 bases between. The CDR3 spans 15 residues. The germline V gene encodes CDR1 SEHNR and CDR2 FQNEAQ (reference sequence). CDR3 sequence reads: CASTELSGTQETQYF. CDR3 nucleotides: TGTGCCAGCACCGAACTTTCGGGTACCCAAGAGACCCAGTACTTC.

The rearrangement uses TRBV29-1 and TRBJ1-1; tentatively, D is TRBD1 (5 bases). Per the germline V gene, CDR1 is SQVTM and CDR2 is ANQGSEA. This CDR3 is 14 amino acids long. With 4 bases removed from V and 6 bases from J, the gap between germline ends came to 18 bases. CDR3 in amino acids: CSVVTLGRRPEAFF. The CDR3 nucleotides are TGCAGCGTTGTAACCCTGGGACGGAGACCTGAAGCTTTCTTT.

DNA for the CDR3: TGCGCCAGCAGCTTTACGGGACAGGGGCCCTCAAAGTACCAAGAGACCCAGTACTTC. This encodes CASSFTGQGPSKYQETQYF. The chain is built from TRBV5-1 and TRBJ2-5; TRBD1 matches 10 bases. Looked up from germline, CDR1 is SGHRS and CDR2 is YFSETQ. The length of the CDR3 is 19 residues. Losses at the gene ends were 2 bases for V and 0 bases for J; bases not matched to a gene: 13.

In this sample, this clonotype turned up a few times. V usage is TRBV28 and J usage is TRBJ2-7; D remains unclear. From germline, CDR1 is MDHEN and CDR2 SYDVKM. V was shortened by 1 base and J by 3 bases, with 10 bases between the two germline ends. The CDR3 length is 14 residues. The CDR3 DNA sequence: TGTGCCAGCAGTTTATTTACCACTGGCTACGAGCAGTACTTC. It codes for CASSLFTTGYEQYF.

The chain links TRBV25-1 to TRBJ2-7; D unclear. The CDR3 totals 10 residues. Germline V gene sequence: CDR1 MGHDK, CDR2 SYGVNS. Deletions cut 3 bases from V and 3 bases from J, with 0 bases between. The CDR3 DNA follows: TGTGCCAGCAGTGACTACGAGCAGTACTTC. This translates into CASSDYEQYF.

This clonotype was counted only a few times. This chain joins TRBV12-3 or TRBV12-4 and TRBJ2-1, with TRBD1 matching over 7 bases. This CDR3 contains 12 residues. V shed 6 bases and J 12 bases; nucleotides not matched to a gene: 8. CDR3 sequence (DNA): TGTGCCAGCAGCCACAGGGGCGCTTCGCAGTTCTTC. Translation: CASSHRGASQFF.

This clonotype was seen a few times. The chain has TRBV18 and TRBJ2-7; D is perhaps TRBD2 (6 bases). Germline V gives CDR1 KGHSH, CDR2 LQKENI. V lost 2 bases, J lost 7 bases, and 15 bases lay in between. This CDR3 has 14 amino acids. The CDR3 here is CASSPALDGREQYF. The CDR3 DNA reads TGTGCCAGCTCACCAGCTTTGGACGGGAGAGAGCAGTACTTC.

V gene TRBV2 combines with J gene TRBJ2-7; a possible D gene is TRBD1 (5 bases). This CDR3 has 11 amino acids. Between the trimmed V and J ends, which lost 1 base and 9 bases, there was a span of 7 bases. Germline V CDR1 and CDR2: SNHLY, FYNNEI. The CDR3 DNA reads as TGTGCCAGCAGTGAAGTGACAGTGCAGTACTTC. Its protein is CASSEVTVQYF.

This clonotype was found many times. This chain joins TRBV5-1 and TRBJ1-5; 8 nucleotides match TRBD1. V lost 4 bases to trimming and J lost 3 bases; unmatched junction nucleotides: 9. CDR3 length: 16 residues. Per the germline V gene, CDR1 is SGHRS and CDR2 is YFSETQ. In nucleotides, the CDR3 is TGCGCCAGCAGCCCCAAGGACAGGGAGGCCAATCAGCCCCAGCATTTT. It yields the protein CASSPKDREANQPQHF.

The V and J genes are TRBV12-3 or TRBV12-4 and TRBJ2-6; 7 nucleotides line up with TRBD1. The ends lost 5 bases at V and 13 bases at J; junction bases unmatched: 17. This CDR3 region has 16 residues. The CDR3 DNA is TGTGCCAGCAGTGTACAGGGGACGCTCTCTCTGGCTGTCCTGACTTTC. This sequence encodes CASSVQGTLSLAVLTF.

J is TRBJ2-3 and V is TRBV7-8, with 7 bases matching TRBD2. The CDR3 totals 17 residues. V was pared by 1 base and J by 6 bases, with 13 bases of the junction left unmatched. Germline lookup yields CDR1 SGHVS and CDR2 FQNEAQ. In nucleotides, the CDR3 is TGTGCCAGCAGCTTAGTTAGGCCTGGCGGGAGAGGGGATACGCAGTATTTT. It specifies CASSLVRPGGRGDTQYF.

This chain uses TRBV12-3 or TRBV12-4 with TRBJ1-1; TRBD1 matches 8 bases. The CDR3 extends over 13 amino acids. The V gene end was trimmed by 4 bases and the J gene end by 5 bases; junction bases not matched to a gene: 3. CDR3 sequence (DNA): TGTGCCAGCAGTTCGACAGGGGTGACTGAAGCTTTCTTT. This codes for CASSSTGVTEAFF.

V and J are TRBV24-1 and TRBJ2-1; 11 bases map to TRBD2. The V gene end was trimmed by 5 bases and the J gene end by 8 bases; junction bases not matched to a gene: 10. Germline V lookup: CDR1 KGHDR, CDR2 SFDVKD. The CDR3 extends over 16 amino acids. CDR3 sequence: CATSVLAGGPSHEQFF. CDR3 DNA: TGTGCCACCAGTGTCCTAGCGGGAGGCCCCTCGCATGAGCAGTTCTTC.

The chain uses TRBV5-1 and TRBJ2-7; D is unclear. Germline loops: CDR1 SGHRS, CDR2 YFSETQ. The CDR3 extends over 14 amino acids. With 0 bases removed from V and 1 base from J, the gap between germline ends came to 8 bases. This chain's CDR3 is CASSLVQESYEQYF. The CDR3 region has the DNA TGCGCCAGCAGCTTGGTTCAGGAATCCTACGAGCAGTACTTC. Full variable domain (remainder filled in from reference TRBV5-1 and TRBJ2-7): KAGVTQTPRYLIKTRGQQVTLSCSPISGHRSVSWYQQTPGQGLQFLFEYFSETQRNKGNFPGRFSGRQFSNSRSEMNVSTLELGDSALYLCASSLVQESYEQYFGPGTRLTVT.

This clonotype was counted a few times. V usage is TRBV20-1 and J usage is TRBJ2-1, with D hard to call. There are 10 residues in the CDR3. In germline, CDR1 is DFQATT, CDR2 SNEGSKA (reference sequence). V was shortened by 4 bases and J by 5 bases, with 3 bases between the two germline ends. The CDR3 protein is CSAMDNEQFF. CDR3 sequence (DNA): TGCAGTGCTATGGACAATGAGCAGTTCTTC.